These 7 T cell receptor beta chains were all obtained from the same sample, sequenced in a study of identifying expanded T cells in peripheral blood. The protocol was immunoSEQ multiplex PCR, while the TCRdb copy is restricted to in-frame clones and leaves out a portion. In the table there are tens of thousands of clones, 84% of which are singletons. Sequencing input: blood. These receptors were taken from a person aged 18 to 69 in good health.

The CDR3 nucleotides read TGTGCCACCAGCAGGACTGAAGGAAATACGCAGTATTTT. This sequence encodes CATSRTEGNTQYF. This rearrangement joins TRBV15 to TRBJ2-3; no clear D gene. CDR3 length: 13 residues. Germline CDR1 reads LNHNV; CDR2 reads YYDKDF (reference sequence). V lost 3 bases, J lost 7 bases, and 11 bases lay in between.

This clone was recorded only once. CDR3 nucleotide sequence: TGTGCCAGCAGCTTATGGGGACAGGGTGGAAACACCATATATTTT. Residues: CASSLWGQGGNTIYF. V is TRBV7-2 and J is TRBJ1-3; 9 bases are a match to TRBD1. The V and J ends lost 2 bases and 3 bases, in that order; junction bases with no gene match: 2. CDR3 length: 15 residues. Germline CDR1 SGHTA, CDR2 FQGNSA.

The V gene is TRBV11-1, the J gene TRBJ2-2; 9 bases agree with TRBD2. With 1 base clipped from V and 6 bases from J, the junction kept 6 bases outside the gene matches. Germline loops: CDR1 SGHAT, CDR2 FQDESV (reference sequence). The CDR3 contains 16 residues. This CDR3 is CASSLVVAGEAGELFF. Written as DNA, the CDR3 is TGTGCCAGCAGCTTAGTGGTAGCGGGAGAAGCCGGGGAGCTGTTTTTT.

The chain combines TRBV20-1 with TRBJ2-5; D unclear. Germline assignment: CDR1 DFQATT and CDR2 SNEGSKA (reference sequence). The CDR3 loop spans 11 amino acids. The V end was cut by 1 base, the J end by 4 bases, with 4 bases between. The CDR3 region has the DNA TGCAGTGCTAGAGCGGGAGAGACCCAGTACTTC. As protein: CSARAGETQYF.

The chain employs TRBV5-6 and TRBJ1-5; D is uncertain. CDR3 length: 15 amino acids. Germline values: CDR1 SGHDT, CDR2 YYEEEE. V lost 4 bases and J lost 2, with 13 bases in between. The CDR3 DNA reads as TGTGCCAGCAGCAAACGGACCCGAGGCAATCAGCCCCAGCATTTT. It yields the protein CASSKRTRGNQPQHF.

The chain has TRBV6-9 and TRBJ2-5; 7 bases fit TRBD1. The length of the CDR3 is 14 residues. The junction had 5 bases not matched to a gene; V was cut back by 6 bases and J by 1 base. Germline CDR1 MNHGY, CDR2 SVAAGI. The CDR3 bases are TGTGCCAGCAGCTCCACAGGGGTCCAAGAGACCCAGTACTTC. This translates into CASSSTGVQETQYF.

V usage is TRBV18 and J usage is TRBJ1-1; D gene unclear. This CDR3 region has 14 residues. Trimming left V 5 bases short and J 3 bases short, with 13 bases between. Germline V gene data show CDR1 as KGHSH and CDR2 as LQKENI. The CDR3 loop is CASSASNGHTEAFF. CDR3 nucleotide sequence: TGTGCCAGCTCAGCGTCAAACGGCCACACTGAAGCTTTCTTT.